These 18 T cell receptor beta chains were all obtained from the same sample, sequenced in a study of T cell responses to AZD1222 COVID-19 vaccine. Method: immunoSEQ multiplex PCR; TCRdb's copy keeps in-frame clones and lacks some. The sample includes more than 95,000 clones, 70% to 90% of them seen just once. The sample here was peripheral blood, taken on day 0 of MenACWY control vaccination. Receptors originate from an adult in good health.

The CDR3 region is CASTAAYTDTQYF. CDR3 DNA sequence: TGTGCCAGCACGGCGGCCTACACAGATACGCAGTATTTT. V gene TRBV2 combines with J gene TRBJ2-3; no clear D gene. The CDR3 contains 13 residues. Looked up from germline, CDR1 is SNHLY and CDR2 is FYNNEI. V shed 7 bases and J shed 2 bases, with 10 bases lying between them. The whole variable domain, remainder taken from reference TRBV2 and TRBJ2-3, is EPEVTQTPSHQVTQMGQEVILRCVPISNHLYFYWYRQILGQKVEFLVSFYNNEISEKSEIFDDQFSVERPDGSNFTLKIRSTKLEDSAMYFCASTAAYTDTQYFGPGTRLTVL.

The CDR3 region is CASSSLSGGAYNEQFF. CDR3 coding DNA: TGTGCCAGTAGTTCCTTAAGCGGGGGGGCCTACAATGAGCAGTTCTTC. This rearrangement joins TRBV19 to TRBJ2-1; 10 nucleotides align to TRBD2. With V trimmed by 5 bases and J by 2 bases, 6 bases remained unmatched. The CDR3 runs 16 residues. Germline loops: CDR1 LNHDA, CDR2 SQIVND (reference sequence).

The rearrangement links TRBV7-2 to TRBJ1-1; 7 positions match TRBD1. From germline, CDR1 is SGHTA and CDR2 FQGNSA. J lost 4 bases, V lost 4 bases, and 6 bases had no gene match. The CDR3 spans 14 residues. The CDR3 DNA reads as TGTGCCAGCAGCTCACAGGGGCCTGGCACTGAAGCTTTCTTT. Translating gives CASSSQGPGTEAFF.

DNA for the CDR3: TGTGCCAGCAGCTTGGGTGTGGGGGGAGAGACCCAGTACTTC. Translated, it gives CASSLGVGGETQYF. This chain connects TRBV5-5 to TRBJ2-5; tentatively, D is TRBD2 (6 bases). CDR3 length: 14 amino acids. V lost 0 bases and J 4 bases, leaving 10 bases between the germline ends. The germline CDR1 and CDR2 sequences are SGHKS and YYEKEE (reference sequence). Combining the CDR3 with reference TRBV5-5 and TRBJ2-5 gives the whole variable domain DAGVTQSPTHLIKTRGQQVTLRCSPISGHKSVSWYQQVLGQGPQFIFQYYEKEERGRGNFPDRFSARQFPNYSSELNVNALLLGDSALYLCASSLGVGGETQYFGPGTRLLVL.

The rearrangement uses TRBV28 and TRBJ2-1, with 9 bases that match TRBD1. The germline CDR1 and CDR2 sequences are MDHEN and SYDVKM. After removal of 2 bases from V and 3 bases from J, the junction contained 2 bases not matched to a gene. The CDR3 has 15 amino acids. The CDR3 DNA is TGTGCCAGCAGTTTACTGGGACAGGGCTACAATGAGCAGTTCTTC. This codes for CASSLLGQGYNEQFF.

V and J are TRBV5-4 and TRBJ1-5; unclear D gene. Trimming cost V 1 base and J 7 bases, with 12 bases left between them. The V gene's germline CDR1 is SGHNT and CDR2 YYREEE (reference sequence). CDR3 length equals 14 residues. The CDR3 DNA sequence: TGTGCCAGCAGCTTGAATCCGGGTGGGCAGCCCCAGCATTTT. Encoded protein: CASSLNPGGQPQHF.

V gene TRBV7-9 combines with J gene TRBJ1-4; the match to TRBD1 covers 9 bases. Germline loops: CDR1 SEHNR, CDR2 FQNEAQ (reference sequence). With V trimmed by 1 base and J by 7 bases, 4 bases remained unmatched. The CDR3 totals 15 residues. This CDR3 is CASSLGGQGGEKLFF. CDR3 DNA: TGTGCCAGCAGCTTAGGGGGACAGGGAGGTGAAAAACTGTTTTTT.

This chain joins TRBV19 and TRBJ2-1, with TRBD2 identical over 10 bases. The CDR3 covers 15 residues. Trimming removed 6 bases from V and 3 bases from J; junction bases left unmatched: 5. The germline V gene encodes CDR1 LNHDA and CDR2 SQIVND (reference sequence). CDR3 in DNA: TGTGCCAGTAGACCAGAGCGGGGGGGCTACAATGAGCAGTTCTTC. It is translated as CASRPERGGYNEQFF.

This clone was recorded a few times. V and J are TRBV5-1 and TRBJ1-2, with 9 bases matching TRBD1. The CDR3 runs to 12 residues. Trimming at V came to 6 bases and at J to 4 bases, leaving 1 base not matched to a gene. Germline CDR1 reads SGHRS; CDR2 reads YFSETQ. The CDR3 region has the DNA TGCGCCAGCATGGGACAGGGCTATGGCTACACCTTC. Its translation is CASMGQGYGYTF. Complete variable domain (other parts from reference TRBV5-1 and TRBJ1-2): KAGVTQTPRYLIKTRGQQVTLSCSPISGHRSVSWYQQTPGQGLQFLFEYFSETQRNKGNFPGRFSGRQFSNSRSEMNVSTLELGDSALYLCASMGQGYGYTFGSGTRLTVV.

This sequence joins TRBV3-1 (or the pseudogene TRBV3-2) and TRBJ2-5; D is undetermined. Germline CDR1 is LGHDT and CDR2 is YNNKEL (reference sequence). V was clipped by 0 bases and J by 5 bases, with 4 bases between them. The CDR3 has 12 residues. The CDR3 sequence: CASSQDRETQYF. CDR3 nucleotide sequence: TGTGCCAGCAGCCAAGATCGGGAGACCCAGTACTTC.

V usage is TRBV7-9 and J usage is TRBJ1-1; tentatively, D is TRBD1 (6 bases). V was trimmed by 5 bases and J by 0 bases, leaving 13 bases between them. CDR1 is SEHNR, CDR2 FQNEAQ, per germline (reference sequence). This CDR3 region has 15 residues. The CDR3: CASSPNAGVNTEAFF. CDR3 bases: TGTGCCAGCAGCCCAAATGCAGGGGTGAACACTGAAGCTTTCTTT.

The chain is built from TRBV1 and TRBJ2-3; whether TRBD2, the table's D call, matches the DNA was not checked. TRBV1 is a pseudogene segment. CDR3 length equals 13 residues. The CDR3 sequence: CTSSQENPDTQYF. CDR3 nucleotide sequence: TGCACCAGCAGCCAAGAAAATCCGGATACGCAGTATTTT.

The chain couples TRBV28 to TRBJ1-2; 9 bases map to TRBD1. Unmatched junction bases numbered 3, after V lost 4 bases and J lost 6 bases. The CDR3 extends over 13 amino acids. Germline V gene sequence: CDR1 MDHEN, CDR2 SYDVKM. In DNA, the CDR3 is TGTGCCAGCAGTTACAGGGGGCGGAATGGCTACACCTTC. Protein sequence: CASSYRGRNGYTF.

The chain links TRBV6-4 to TRBJ1-6; 7 nucleotides align to TRBD1. Germline CDR1 is MRHNA and CDR2 is SNTAGT. CDR3 length equals 13 residues. V lost 6 bases, J lost 7 bases, and 3 bases stayed unmatched. The CDR3 DNA reads as TGTGCCAGCAGAACAGGGGTAAATTCACCCCTCCACTTT. This sequence encodes CASRTGVNSPLHF.

In this sample, this clone turned up once. V and J are TRBV6-1 and TRBJ2-2; D not certain. This CDR3 contains 12 residues. Trimming removed 2 bases at V and 6 bases at J, with 4 bases between. Germline V lookup: CDR1 MNHNS, CDR2 SASEGT. CDR3: CASSEWAGELFF. As DNA, the CDR3 is TGTGCCAGCAGTGAATGGGCCGGGGAGCTGTTTTTT.

As DNA, the CDR3 is TGTGCCAGCAGCTTGTCCGGGACAGGGGGGCACGAGCAGTTCTTC. Translating it yields CASSLSGTGGHEQFF. The J gene is TRBJ2-1, the V gene TRBV7-9; 11 bases fit TRBD1. V dropped 3 bases and J dropped 10; count of bases not matched to a gene: 8. This CDR3 comprises 15 residues. Germline CDR1 SEHNR, CDR2 FQNEAQ (reference sequence).

The chain recombines TRBV4-2 with TRBJ1-3; D not certain. Per germline, CDR1 LGHNA and CDR2 YNFKEQ. V was clipped by 0 bases and J by 1 base, with 13 bases between them. The CDR3 is made up of 17 amino acids. Here the CDR3 DNA reads TGTGCCAGCAGCCAAGATAGTATAGATTCATCTGGAAACACCATATATTTT. It is translated as CASSQDSIDSSGNTIYF.

The rearrangement links TRBV9 to TRBJ1-1; no definite D call. The germline V and J ends were trimmed by 0 bases and 0 bases, with 6 bases remaining between them. This CDR3 contains 14 residues. CDR1 is SGDLS and CDR2 is YYNGEE in the germline V gene. CDR3 in DNA: TGTGCCAGCAGCGTAGCCCAGATGAACACTGAAGCTTTCTTT. It codes for CASSVAQMNTEAFF.